This T cell receptor (beta chain) was captured in a study of monozygotic twins with inflammatory bowel disease. Broader study findings: There was no support for any single strong signal or clonotype associated with IBD. No difference was seen in repertoire similarity between concordant and discordant twins, possibly from limited power.

UMIs that had a 6-nucleotide sample barcode were put in using template switching. From the 5' RACE reads, TCRdb lists one entry per CDR3 protein and no DNA. Here the sample table reports 420,000 or so distinct CDR3 sequences. On this clonotype: What it binds is unknown.

This CDR3 is 15 amino acids long. Germline values: CDR1 SGHRS, CDR2 YFSETQ. The receptor's source is a human donor with ulcerative colitis or Crohn's disease, or a healthy co-twin of an affected twin (not recorded which). The chain joins TRBV5-1 to TRBJ2-2; the D call of TRBD1 rests on TCRdb alone, since no DNA is present to check it. The material sequenced was blood. CDR3 loop: CASRPTPGIPGELFF.